This section outlines one TCR beta chain sequence together with its context. Its antigen is not identified. This specimen belongs to a study of cytomegalovirus exposure and HLA in healthy donors. Study-level findings and limits: With later analysis, a missense DCLRE1C variant became linked to TCR beta V- and J-gene trimming.

The PCR made use of 60 Vbeta and 13 Jbeta primers. The table came from immunoSEQ multiplex PCR; TCRdb's copy has only in-frame clones and leaves some out. The sample gives more than 140,000 clones, approximately 80% of which show up once; around 6.2% is in the top ten. Per the germline V gene, CDR1 is LNHDA and CDR2 is SQIVND (reference sequence). This CDR3 comprises 13 residues. V was clipped by 2 bases and J by 7 bases, with 9 bases between them. The chain joins TRBV19 to TRBJ2-1; D may be TRBD1 (5 bases). The source is a man aged 25-40 years in good health and CMV-seropositive. The sample was PBMCs. The CDR3: CASSIQGWNEQFF. The CDR3 nucleotides read TGTGCCAGTAGTATACAGGGTTGGAATGAGCAGTTCTTC.